The 7 T cell receptor beta chains in this list originate from one sample, sequenced in a study of blood T cell repertoires in COVID-19. Only in-frame clones appear in the TCRdb table, and some are missing; sequencing was by immunoSEQ multiplex PCR. This sample has 30,000 or so clones, with 80% to 90% found just once. The sequencing sample was made of peripheral blood. Receptors were obtained from a man aged 45-65 years with acute or convalescent COVID-19.

Only one count was recorded for this clone. The chain couples TRBV7-9 to TRBJ2-7; a possible D gene is TRBD1 (5 bases). V dropped 5 bases and J dropped 3 bases, with 11 bases sitting between them. Germline V gene sequence: CDR1 SEHNR, CDR2 FQNEAQ (reference sequence). This CDR3 is 13 amino acids long. The CDR3 bases are TGTGCCAGCAGCGAGACAGCAGACTACGAGCAGTACTTC. This sequence encodes CASSETADYEQYF.

The chain carries TRBV7-8 and TRBJ2-7; D is possibly TRBD1 (5 bases). This CDR3 spans 14 amino acids. The V and J ends lost 1 base and 2 bases respectively, with 9 bases between them. Germline V gene lookup returns CDR1 SGHVS and CDR2 FQNEAQ. The CDR3 is CASSLGGSPYEQYF. The CDR3 bases are TGTGCCAGCAGCTTAGGGGGCTCCCCCTACGAGCAGTACTTC.

The chain recombines TRBV29-1 with TRBJ2-7; D is perhaps TRBD2 (5 bases). V was cut by 3 bases and J by 4 bases, with 13 bases left in between. CDR3 length: 13 amino acids. Germline lookup yields CDR1 SQVTM and CDR2 ANQGSEA. The CDR3 region is CSVESGMRYEQYF. The CDR3 DNA reads as TGCAGCGTTGAGTCGGGAATGAGGTACGAGCAGTACTTC.

The V call is TRBV5-1, the J call TRBJ1-3, with 9 bases that match TRBD1. V dropped 6 bases and J dropped 8; count of bases not matched to a gene: 12. The CDR3 runs 15 residues. Germline CDR1 SGHRS, CDR2 YFSETQ. The CDR3 loop is CASTWLGGQGDTIYF. CDR3 nucleotides: TGCGCCAGCACCTGGTTAGGGGGACAGGGAGACACCATATATTTT.

The count of this clone is one. In nucleotides, the CDR3 is TGTGCCAGCAGTTACTCGCGGGCCCCCACAGATACGCAGTATTTT. It translates to CASSYSRAPTDTQYF. This chain connects TRBV6-2 or TRBV6-3 to TRBJ2-3, with D perhaps TRBD2 (5 bases). This CDR3 region has 15 residues. The germline V gene encodes CDR1 MNHEY and CDR2 SVGEGT. V lost 0 bases and J 2 bases, leaving 9 bases between the germline ends.

CDR3 coding DNA: TGTGCCAGCAGTGAAGCATGGGGGGGGATGAATCAGCCCCAGCATTTT. This sequence encodes CASSEAWGGMNQPQHF. The rearrangement links TRBV6-1 to TRBJ1-5, with a tentative D call TRBD1 (5 bases). Trimming pared 0 bases from V and 4 bases from J, leaving 13 bases between. Per germline, CDR1 MNHNS and CDR2 SASEGT. The CDR3 totals 16 residues.

J is TRBJ1-2 and V is TRBV5-4; TRBD1 is a possible D gene (5 bases). Germline V lookup: CDR1 SGHNT, CDR2 YYREEE (reference sequence). The CDR3 covers 15 residues. V was shortened by 2 bases and J by 2 bases, with 13 bases between the two germline ends. In nucleotides, the CDR3 is TGTGCCAGCAGCTTTGGGGCCGGGAGGAACTATGGCTACACCTTC. Translation: CASSFGAGRNYGYTF.